This TCR beta chain was retrieved from a study of blood T cells in healthy people across ages. Together with a sample-barcoded 5' primer, a J-beta primer mix was included in a second PCR lasting about 6 to 12 cycles. MiXCR, applied by TCRdb to the 5' RACE reads, yields one record per CDR3 protein. This table has around 800,000 distinct CDR3 sequences, around 24% appearing once. This clonotype was found a few times. The germline V gene encodes CDR1 MNHEY and CDR2 SVGAGI. This CDR3 has 13 amino acids. V was shortened by 5 bases and J by 7 bases, with 14 bases between the two germline ends. The same data also contributed to another study, on T cells of mothers and their children. This second study says: A handful of children and their three healthy Caucasian mothers were the donors. Researchers put all of the extracted RNA into cDNA synthesis, using around 1.5 ug per 15 ul.

The chain uses TRBV6-5 and TRBJ1-2; D might be TRBD1 (6 bases). Sequenced material: blood. This receptor was taken from a boy aged 5-17 years in good health. CDR3 DNA: TGTGCCAGCAGTCGCCTGGGGACATCTGGCTACACCTTC. Residues: CASSRLGTSGYTF.